The rows below give T cell receptor beta chains drawn from one sample of a study of shared clonotypes between healthy human individuals. Clones were read by immunoSEQ multiplex PCR, and TCRdb kept only the in-frame ones, dropping some. This sample has a few hundred thousand clones; approximately 77% occur once, and the top ten carry around 13%. Sequencing was performed on PBMCs. These receptors came from a middle-aged woman in good health. Some clones in this sample may be carry-over from other donors' samples. Both conserved end residues are part of each CDR3. A D gene is named only where the DNA matches it firmly. The listing skips clone size in some rows; elsewhere it reads once, few, many or a size class.

CDR3 DNA: TGCAGCATTGGGGTAGGGCTAGCGGGTCTGAGCTCCTACAATGAGCAGTTCTTC
CDR3 protein: CSIGVGLAGLSSYNEQFF
V gene: TRBV29-1
CDR3 length: 18
D gene: TRBD2
J gene: TRBJ2-1
clone size: -

CDR3 DNA: TGTGCCAGCAGCTTTGACAGAGATACTGAAGCTTTCTTT
CDR3 protein: CASSFDRDTEAFF
V gene: TRBV5-3
CDR3 length: 13
D gene: -
J gene: TRBJ1-1
clone size: -

CDR3 DNA: TGCGCCAGCAGCTTGTCACAGATGAACACTGAAGCTTTCTTT
CDR3 protein: CASSLSQMNTEAFF
V gene: TRBV5-1
CDR3 length: 14
D gene: -
J gene: TRBJ1-1
clone size: once

CDR3 DNA: TGCGCCAGCAGACTGACGGGTTCTGGAACCGGGGAGCTGTTTTTT
CDR3 protein: CASRLTGSGTGELFF
V gene: TRBV10-2
CDR3 length: 15
D gene: -
J gene: TRBJ2-2
clone size: -

CDR3 DNA: TGTGCCAGCAGCTTAGAAGCGTACACCTACGAGCAGTACTTC
CDR3 protein: CASSLEAYTYEQYF
V gene: TRBV7-2
CDR3 length: 14
D gene: -
J gene: TRBJ2-7
clone size: -

CDR3 DNA: TGTGCCTGGAGTGTGGGGGAGACCCAGTACTTC
CDR3 protein: CAWSVGETQYF
V gene: TRBV30
CDR3 length: 11
D gene: -
J gene: TRBJ2-5
clone size: -

CDR3 DNA: TGTGCCAGCAGCCCAGTCGGGAAAGGTTGGGAAAAACTGTTTTTT
CDR3 protein: CASSPVGKGWEKLFF
V gene: TRBV9
CDR3 length: 15
D gene: -
J gene: TRBJ1-4
clone size: -

CDR3 DNA: TGCGCCAGCAGCTTACAGGGTTTTGGGACTGAAGCTTTCTTT
CDR3 protein: CASSLQGFGTEAFF
V gene: TRBV5-1
CDR3 length: 14
D gene: -
J gene: TRBJ1-1
clone size: -

CDR3 DNA: TGTGCCAGCAGAAATGGACTAGCGGGAGGTACTTACGAGCAGTACTTC
CDR3 protein: CASRNGLAGGTYEQYF
V gene: TRBV2
CDR3 length: 16
D gene: TRBD2
J gene: TRBJ2-7
clone size: once

CDR3 DNA: TGCGCCAGCAGCGTAGATAGCAATCAGCCCCAGCATTTT
CDR3 protein: CASSVDSNQPQHF
V gene: TRBV5-1
CDR3 length: 13
D gene: -
J gene: TRBJ1-5
clone size: -

CDR3 DNA: TGTGCCAGCAGCGTAGGAGGGGGCCAAGAGACCCAGTACTTC
CDR3 protein: CASSVGGGQETQYF
V gene: TRBV9
CDR3 length: 14
D gene: -
J gene: TRBJ2-5
clone size: -

CDR3 DNA: TGTGCCTGCGAGCGGGAGGGCCTTTACGAGCAGTACTTC
CDR3 protein: CACEREGLYEQYF
V gene: TRBV30
CDR3 length: 13
D gene: TRBD2
J gene: TRBJ2-7
clone size: -

CDR3 DNA: TGCAGCGTTGACTCGGGACAGGGGTACGAGCAGTACTTC
CDR3 protein: CSVDSGQGYEQYF
V gene: TRBV29-1
CDR3 length: 13
D gene: TRBD1
J gene: TRBJ2-7
clone size: -

CDR3 DNA: TGTGCCAGCACGAGAGTGGGAGGATTGACAGATACGCAGTATTTT
CDR3 protein: CASTRVGGLTDTQYF
V gene: TRBV7-9
CDR3 length: 15
D gene: -
J gene: TRBJ2-3
clone size: -

CDR3 DNA: TGCAGCTCCACCGGGACAGGGGGCGCAGATACGCAGTATTTT
CDR3 protein: CSSTGTGGADTQYF
V gene: TRBV29-1
CDR3 length: 14
D gene: TRBD1
J gene: TRBJ2-3
clone size: once

CDR3 DNA: TGTGCCAGCAGACAGGGGGTAATAGATACGCAGTATTTT
CDR3 protein: CASRQGVIDTQYF
V gene: TRBV28
CDR3 length: 13
D gene: TRBD1
J gene: TRBJ2-3
clone size: -

CDR3 DNA: TGTGCCAGCAGCCCGACAGGGGATACCTCCTACGAGCAGTACTTC
CDR3 protein: CASSPTGDTSYEQYF
V gene: TRBV28
CDR3 length: 15
D gene: TRBD1
J gene: TRBJ2-7
clone size: once

CDR3 DNA: TGTGCCAGCAGCTTAGTCCTAGCGGGGACCTACGAGCAGTACTTC
CDR3 protein: CASSLVLAGTYEQYF
V gene: TRBV7-2
CDR3 length: 15
D gene: TRBD2
J gene: TRBJ2-7
clone size: few

CDR3 DNA: TGTGCCAGCAGATCTCCCGGAGGGTTCCACTATGGCTACACCTTC
CDR3 protein: CASRSPGGFHYGYTF
V gene: TRBV2
CDR3 length: 15
D gene: -
J gene: TRBJ1-2
clone size: -

CDR3 DNA: TGTGCCAGCGGGGGAATAAATTCACCCCTCCACTTT
CDR3 protein: CASGGINSPLHF
V gene: TRBV6-5
CDR3 length: 12
D gene: -
J gene: TRBJ1-6
clone size: -

CDR3 DNA: -
CDR3 protein: CASSKVLVGQGAYEQYF
V gene: TRBV21-1
CDR3 length: 17
D gene: -
J gene: TRBJ2-7
clone size: few

CDR3 DNA: TGCAGCGTCTCCGGGACTAGCGGGAAGGCCCAAGAGACCCAGTACTTC
CDR3 protein: CSVSGTSGKAQETQYF
V gene: TRBV29-1
CDR3 length: 16
D gene: TRBD2
J gene: TRBJ2-5
clone size: -

CDR3 DNA: TGTGCCAGCAGTGGAGCAGGGGACGACGAGCAGTACTTC
CDR3 protein: CASSGAGDDEQYF
V gene: TRBV6-5
CDR3 length: 13
D gene: -
J gene: TRBJ2-7
clone size: -

CDR3 DNA: TGTGCCAGCAGCTTAGGGGTTTGGTCTAGCGGGAGGATCGGGAATGAGCAGTTCTTC
CDR3 protein: CASSLGVWSSGRIGNEQFF
V gene: TRBV11-3
CDR3 length: 19
D gene: TRBD2
J gene: TRBJ2-1
clone size: -

CDR3 DNA: TGTGCCAGCAGCAAAGAGAACGAGACTAGCGGGAAGGAGACCCAGTACTTC
CDR3 protein: CASSKENETSGKETQYF
V gene: TRBV21-1
CDR3 length: 17
D gene: -
J gene: TRBJ2-5
clone size: -

CDR3 DNA: TGTGCCAGCAGTGTGGACAGGGGGTACGAGCAGTACTTC
CDR3 protein: CASSVDRGYEQYF
V gene: TRBV6-4
CDR3 length: 13
D gene: TRBD1
J gene: TRBJ2-7
clone size: few

CDR3 DNA: TGCGCCAGCAGCCAAGATACGGGACCTAATGAAAAACTGTTTTTT
CDR3 protein: CASSQDTGPNEKLFF
V gene: TRBV4-3
CDR3 length: 15
D gene: -
J gene: TRBJ1-4
clone size: many

CDR3 DNA: TGTGCCAGCAGCTTAGACGGGGACAGGGACCTGCATGGCTACACCTTC
CDR3 protein: CASSLDGDRDLHGYTF
V gene: TRBV7-9
CDR3 length: 16
D gene: TRBD1
J gene: TRBJ1-2
clone size: -

CDR3 DNA: TGTGCCAGTAGCCACAACGGGGAATCCTACGAGCAGTACTTC
CDR3 protein: CASSHNGESYEQYF
V gene: TRBV19
CDR3 length: 14
D gene: -
J gene: TRBJ2-7
clone size: -

CDR3 DNA: TGTGCCAGCAGCAAGTTTCCCTGGGCGGGGAGCAATCAGCCCCAGCATTTT
CDR3 protein: CASSKFPWAGSNQPQHF
V gene: TRBV9
CDR3 length: 17
D gene: -
J gene: TRBJ1-5
clone size: many

CDR3 DNA: TGCGCCAGCAGCTCCCAGGCCTCGTTCACCGGGGAGCTGTTTTTT
CDR3 protein: CASSSQASFTGELFF
V gene: TRBV5-1
CDR3 length: 15
D gene: -
J gene: TRBJ2-2
clone size: -

CDR3 DNA: TGTGCCAGCAGCTTAGATTGGTCCAAAGCCTACGAGCAGTACTTC
CDR3 protein: CASSLDWSKAYEQYF
V gene: TRBV7-2
CDR3 length: 15
D gene: -
J gene: TRBJ2-7
clone size: -

CDR3 DNA: TGTGCCAGCAGTGAAGCGGAACAAGAGACCCAGTACTTC
CDR3 protein: CASSEAEQETQYF
V gene: TRBV2
CDR3 length: 13
D gene: -
J gene: TRBJ2-5
clone size: -

CDR3 DNA: TGTGCCAGCAGTGGGAGCAGAACCCAGGGTGTTACTCCCGAAGAGTATTTT
CDR3 protein: CASSGSRTQGVTPEEYF
V gene: TRBV2
CDR3 length: 17
D gene: -
J gene: TRBJ2-3
clone size: -

CDR3 DNA: TGTGCCAGCAGTGAAGCCGGGGCTCCGGACAATCAGCCCCAGCATTTT
CDR3 protein: CASSEAGAPDNQPQHF
V gene: TRBV6-1
CDR3 length: 16
D gene: -
J gene: TRBJ1-5
clone size: -

CDR3 DNA: TGTGCCAGCAGCGTAAACTCAGCTTTCTCTGGAAACACCATATATTTT
CDR3 protein: CASSVNSAFSGNTIYF
V gene: TRBV9
CDR3 length: 16
D gene: -
J gene: TRBJ1-3
clone size: -

CDR3 DNA: TGTGCCAGCACCCCTGGGGGGGTTTTTGGGGCCAACGTCCTGACTTTC
CDR3 protein: CASTPGGVFGANVLTF
V gene: TRBV27
CDR3 length: 16
D gene: TRBD2
J gene: TRBJ2-6
clone size: -

CDR3 DNA: TGTGCCAGCAGCTTAGTAACTAGCGGGAGGCTTTCACCTTACGAGCAGTACTTC
CDR3 protein: CASSLVTSGRLSPYEQYF
V gene: TRBV7-2
CDR3 length: 18
D gene: TRBD2
J gene: TRBJ2-7
clone size: -

CDR3 DNA: TGTGCCAGTAGTATAAGGGCAGGGGGTAGCGGGAGAACAGATACGCAGTATTTC
CDR3 protein: CASSIRAGGSGRTDTQYF
V gene: TRBV19
CDR3 length: 18
D gene: TRBD2
J gene: TRBJ2-3
clone size: -

CDR3 DNA: TGCAGTGCTAGGGTTAGCGGGAGACAGTTCTTC
CDR3 protein: CSARVSGRQFF
V gene: TRBV20-1
CDR3 length: 11
D gene: TRBD2
J gene: TRBJ2-1
clone size: -

CDR3 DNA: TGTGCCAGCAGTTACGACAGGTGGGAACGGGAGCAGTACTTC
CDR3 protein: CASSYDRWEREQYF
V gene: TRBV6-6
CDR3 length: 14
D gene: -
J gene: TRBJ2-7
clone size: -

CDR3 DNA: TGTGCCAGCAGTTTAAACAGGGTGAACACTGAAGCTTTCTTT
CDR3 protein: CASSLNRVNTEAFF
V gene: TRBV27
CDR3 length: 14
D gene: -
J gene: TRBJ1-1
clone size: many

CDR3 DNA: TGTGCCAGCAGCTGGACAGGGGGCGGTCTGGTAGAGACCCAGTACTTC
CDR3 protein: CASSWTGGGLVETQYF
V gene: TRBV5-6
CDR3 length: 16
D gene: TRBD1
J gene: TRBJ2-5
clone size: -

CDR3 DNA: TGTGCCAGCTCATCCTCTAGCGGGAGGACCACAGATACGCAGTATTTT
CDR3 protein: CASSSSSGRTTDTQYF
V gene: TRBV18
CDR3 length: 16
D gene: TRBD2
J gene: TRBJ2-3
clone size: -

CDR3 DNA: TGCAGCGTTGTAGCGGGTAGACTCTACGAGCAGTACTTC
CDR3 protein: CSVVAGRLYEQYF
V gene: TRBV29-1
CDR3 length: 13
D gene: TRBD2
J gene: TRBJ2-7
clone size: -